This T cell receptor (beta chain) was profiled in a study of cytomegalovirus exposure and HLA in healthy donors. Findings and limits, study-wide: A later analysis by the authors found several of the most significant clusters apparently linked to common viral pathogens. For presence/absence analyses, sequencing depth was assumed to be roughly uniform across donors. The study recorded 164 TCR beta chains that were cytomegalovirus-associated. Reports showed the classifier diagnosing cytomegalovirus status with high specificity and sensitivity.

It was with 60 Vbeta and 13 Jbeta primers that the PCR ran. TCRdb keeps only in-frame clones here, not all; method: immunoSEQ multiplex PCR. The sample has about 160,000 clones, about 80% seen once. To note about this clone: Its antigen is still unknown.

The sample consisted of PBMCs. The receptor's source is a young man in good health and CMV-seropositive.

The CDR3 DNA reads TGTGCCAGCAGCTTAGAGGTGGCTAGCGGGGGGGCCGGCGCAGATACGCAGTATTTT. Its protein is CASSLEVASGGAGADTQYF. V is TRBV7-6 and J is TRBJ2-3; 12 bases fit TRBD2. CDR1 and CDR2 from the germline V gene are SGHVS and FNYEAQ. The length of the CDR3 is 19 residues. V lost 1 base to trimming and J lost 4 bases; unmatched junction nucleotides: 12.